These T cell receptor beta chains were read from a single sample in a study of Ad26.COV2.S vaccination and SARS-CoV-2 variants. This table comes from immunoSEQ multiplex PCR, and its TCRdb copy is limited to in-frame clones, with some not included. The sample includes hundreds of thousands of clones, 80% to 90% of them seen just once. Sequenced material: peripheral blood, taken in a trial of Ad26.COV2.S vaccine versus placebo. The receptors stem from a person aged 18-60 years who received the Ad26.COV2.S COVID-19 vaccine or a placebo. CDR3s include the opening cysteine and the closing phenylalanine or tryptophan. A D gene is named only where the DNA matches it firmly. Clone size, where shown, is once, few, many, or a class for clones that have expanded.

v_gene	abundance	len	d_gene	j_gene	CDR3aa
TRBV7-9	-	18	TRBD2	TRBJ2-5	CASSLARGGTLYQETQYF
TRBV24-1	-	14	-	TRBJ2-5	CATSDPPPKETQYF
TRBV2	-	10	-	TRBJ1-1	CASGTTEAFF
TRBV6-2/TRBV6-3	-	15	TRBD1	TRBJ2-7	CASSPGGTGSYEQYF
TRBV10-3	-	14	TRBD1	TRBJ1-2	CAISGGGHTEGYTF
TRBV9	-	15	-	TRBJ2-1	CASSVSALSSNEQFF
TRBV3-1/TRBV3-2	-	13	-	TRBJ1-2	CASSVNTNYGYTF
TRBV14	-	16	-	TRBJ2-7	CASSRTAGSFPYEQYF
TRBV6-5	-	12	-	TRBJ2-3	CATRWGAYTQYF
TRBV30	-	14	-	TRBJ1-5	CAWNRGQRNQPQHF
TRBV4-2	once	16	TRBD1	TRBJ2-1	CASSQEDRVTNNEQFF
TRBV5-1	-	16	TRBD2	TRBJ2-7	CASSASTSGGISEQYF
TRBV27	-	14	-	TRBJ1-2	CASRGLDSLYGYTF
TRBV3-1/TRBV3-2	-	14	-	TRBJ2-3	CASSSRVVPDTQYF
TRBV19	-	16	-	TRBJ2-6	CASSDSHYAGANVLTF
TRBV4-3	-	14	TRBD1	TRBJ1-2	CASSPRQGSYGYTF
TRBV3-1/TRBV3-2	once	15	TRBD1	TRBJ1-1	CASSYGTGGFTEAFF
TRBV19	-	16	-	TRBJ1-1	CASSELLGRGNTEAFF
TRBV18	-	15	-	TRBJ2-7	CASSPTPPSSYEQYF
TRBV28	-	14	-	TRBJ2-1	CASSLLGAQGEQFF
TRBV10-3	-	13	-	TRBJ2-5	CAISGAGRETQYF
TRBV5-1	-	16	TRBD2	TRBJ2-1	CASSLEASGGYNEQFF
TRBV2	-	11	-	TRBJ2-5	CATRTSETQYF
TRBV5-1	-	14	-	TRBJ2-7	CASSKSTGVYEQYF
TRBV9	-	14	-	TRBJ2-5	CASSVEGLGETQYF
TRBV21-1	-	15	-	TRBJ2-7	CASSKCDASSYEQYF
TRBV4-3	-	16	-	TRBJ2-7	CASSPTPGQGSYEQYF
TRBV6-5	once	15	TRBD1	TRBJ1-4	CASSRTTGTKEKLFF
TRBV4-2	-	14	-	TRBJ1-1	CASSLVRDGTEAFF
TRBV14	-	13	-	TRBJ1-6	CASSRLGSSPLHF
TRBV19	-	15	-	TRBJ2-6	CASTLAAAGANVLTF
TRBV5-1	-	12	-	TRBJ2-1	CASSPQGGEQFF
TRBV2	-	15	-	TRBJ2-2	CASSSGVSNTGELFF
TRBV6-5	-	14	-	TRBJ1-2	CASSYGGGGNGYTF
TRBV5-1	-	14	-	TRBJ2-7	CASSVSGTDIEQYF
TRBV7-2	-	14	-	TRBJ1-2	CASSYFRQADGYTF
TRBV19	many	13	TRBD1	TRBJ1-4	CASSYRGGEKLFF
TRBV29-1	few	15	TRBD2	TRBJ2-3	CSAGLAGARWDTQYF
TRBV10-3	-	13	-	TRBJ2-5	CAIRQTAQETQYF
TRBV10-1	-	13	-	TRBJ1-6	CASKEGDNSPLHF
TRBV12-3/TRBV12-4	-	12	-	TRBJ2-1	CASTRLGNEQFF
TRBV9	once	15	-	TRBJ1-4	CASSVTSGGYEKLFF
TRBV12-3/TRBV12-4	few	13	-	TRBJ2-7	CASSSTGRAEQYF
TRBV6-6	-	14	TRBD1	TRBJ1-1	CASSHLTGDTEAFF
TRBV28	few	15	TRBD1	TRBJ1-5	CASNTGTEGNQPQHF
TRBV23-1	-	15	-	TRBJ2-7	CASSPSIRDIPEEYF